These 25 T cell receptor beta chains share one sample of origin, sequenced in a study of T cell responses to AZD1222 COVID-19 vaccine. The method was immunoSEQ multiplex PCR; TCRdb's version includes in-frame clones alone and lacks a portion of them. The data contain under 200,000 clones, about nine tenths of them singletons. This specimen consisted of peripheral blood, obtained on day 0 of AZD1222 vaccination. All receptors derive from an adult in good health.

V and J are TRBV27 and TRBJ1-1; D possibly corresponds to TRBD1 (5 bases). CDR1 is MNHEY and CDR2 is SMNVEV in the germline V gene (reference sequence). The CDR3 is 12 residues long. Trimming removed 5 bases at V and 5 bases at J, with 9 bases between. CDR3 coding DNA: TGTGCCAGCAGTCCAGGGCATACTGAAGCTTTCTTT. Encoded protein: CASSPGHTEAFF.

This chain uses TRBV7-9 with TRBJ1-2; TRBD1 agrees at 8 bases. CDR1 SEHNR and CDR2 FQNEAQ come from the germline V gene (reference sequence). V lost 3 bases and J lost 7; bases outside the gene matches: 4. CDR3 length: 13 amino acids. The DNA for the CDR3 is TGTGCCAGCAGCTTCGAGACAGGGGCTGGCTACACCTTC. Protein product: CASSFETGAGYTF.

The chain uses TRBV28 and TRBJ1-2; 9 bases line up with TRBD1. Unmatched junction bases numbered 5, after V lost 4 bases and J lost 8 bases. CDR1 and CDR2 from the germline V gene are MDHEN and SYDVKM. This CDR3 comprises 13 residues. CDR3 protein: CASSSGQGVGYTF. The CDR3 coding sequence is TGTGCCAGCAGTTCGGGACAGGGAGTAGGCTACACCTTC.

This chain joins TRBV11-3 and TRBJ1-3; no definite D call. The V end lost 2 bases, the J end lost 0 bases, and 8 bases lay between the germline ends. Germline values: CDR1 SGHNT, CDR2 YENEEA. The CDR3 is 15 residues long. The CDR3: CASSLSRNSGNTIYF. The CDR3 nucleotides are TGTGCCAGCAGCTTATCGCGGAACTCTGGAAACACCATATATTTT.

The rearrangement joins TRBV6-5 to TRBJ1-2; perhaps TRBD1 as D (5 bases). The CDR3 is 13 residues long. Germline V lookup: CDR1 MNHEY, CDR2 SVGAGI. The V and J ends lost 0 bases and 7 bases respectively, with 9 bases between them. The CDR3 loop is CASSYSGRAGYTF. CDR3 nucleotide sequence: TGTGCCAGCAGTTACTCCGGCAGGGCTGGCTACACCTTC.

This clone was picked up one time. The rearrangement uses TRBV3-1 (or the pseudogene TRBV3-2) and TRBJ1-2, with D unresolved. The ends were cut back, 0 bases at V and 3 bases at J, with 8 bases in the middle. The germline gives CDR1 LGHDT, CDR2 YNNKEL (reference sequence). This CDR3 is built from 14 residues. Here the CDR3 DNA reads TGTGCCAGCAGCCAAGAGATCTTCGACTATGGCTACACCTTC. Translation gives CASSQEIFDYGYTF.

The chain recombines TRBV28 with TRBJ1-2; D may be TRBD1 (5 bases). This CDR3 is built from 15 residues. Trimming removed 2 bases from V and 3 bases from J, with 13 bases in between. The germline V gene has CDR1 MDHEN and CDR2 SYDVKM. CDR3 sequence: CASSLGLWGDYGYTF. CDR3 DNA: TGTGCCAGCAGTTTAGGGCTGTGGGGGGACTATGGCTACACCTTC.

The chain employs TRBV4-2 and TRBJ1-1; tentatively, D is TRBD1 (6 bases). CDR3 length equals 16 residues. CDR1 LGHNA and CDR2 YNFKEQ come from the germline V gene. The V gene lost 0 bases and the J gene lost 5 bases, with 16 bases spanning the gap. The CDR3 is CASSQDLTGQRTEAFF. CDR3 sequence (DNA): TGTGCCAGCAGCCAAGATTTAACGGGACAACGTACTGAAGCTTTCTTT.

The chain links TRBV5-1 to TRBJ1-2; D unresolved. The V end lost 0 bases, the J end lost 3 bases, and 15 bases lay between the germline ends. CDR1 SGHRS and CDR2 YFSETQ come from the germline V gene. This CDR3 contains 16 residues. Written as DNA, the CDR3 is TGCGCCAGCAGCTTGGCCGTGGTAACGCCCGACTATGGCTACACCTTC. Translating it yields CASSLAVVTPDYGYTF. The whole variable domain, remainder taken from reference TRBV5-1 and TRBJ1-2, is KAGVTQTPRYLIKTRGQQVTLSCSPISGHRSVSWYQQTPGQGLQFLFEYFSETQRNKGNFPGRFSGRQFSNSRSEMNVSTLELGDSALYLCASSLAVVTPDYGYTFGSGTRLTVV.

This rearrangement joins TRBV27 to TRBJ1-4, with unresolved D. Trimming removed 2 bases from V and 4 bases from J, with 8 bases in between. The CDR3 is 14 residues long. Germline CDR1 MNHEY, CDR2 SMNVEV (reference sequence). The DNA of the CDR3 is TGTGCCAGCAGTTTAGGATTAGTTAATGAAAAACTGTTTTTT. Protein sequence: CASSLGLVNEKLFF.

J is TRBJ2-5 and V is TRBV3-1 (or the pseudogene TRBV3-2), with unresolved D. Trimming shortened V by 7 bases and J by 5 bases, and 11 bases separated the two germline ends. CDR1 is LGHDT and CDR2 is YNNKEL in the germline V gene (reference sequence). This CDR3 is 12 amino acids long. In DNA form, the CDR3 reads TGTGCCAGCACCTCTACCTCGGAGACCCAGTACTTC. This gives the protein CASTSTSETQYF.

The chain employs TRBV3-1 (or the pseudogene TRBV3-2) and TRBJ1-1; D is possibly TRBD1 (5 bases). The germline gives CDR1 LGHDT, CDR2 YNNKEL (reference sequence). Trimming pared 2 bases from V and 5 bases from J, leaving 12 bases between. The CDR3 is made up of 14 amino acids. For the CDR3, the DNA is TGTGCCAGCAGCCAAATGGGGCTCGAGACTGAAGCTTTCTTT. Translation: CASSQMGLETEAFF.

The table lists this clone with a few counts. The V and J genes are TRBV10-2 and TRBJ2-7, with 8 bases matching TRBD1. V lost 9 bases and J lost 7; bases outside the gene matches: 11. This CDR3 spans 13 amino acids. CDR1 and CDR2 (germline): WSHSY, SAAADI. CDR3 sequence reads: CASRQGPRLEQYF. The CDR3, as DNA: TGCGCCAGTCGACAGGGGCCCCGGTTGGAGCAGTACTTC.

The chain couples TRBV28 to TRBJ1-3, with 10 bases aligning to TRBD1. The V and J ends lost 8 bases and 4 bases, in that order; junction bases with no gene match: 5. CDR3 length equals 14 residues. From germline, CDR1 is MDHEN and CDR2 SYDVKM. The CDR3, as DNA: TGTGCCAGCGGACGACAGGGGGCGGGAAACACCATATATTTT. This translates into CASGRQGAGNTIYF.

The chain has TRBV5-6 and TRBJ2-7, with TRBD1 identical over 9 bases. This CDR3 has 15 amino acids. The germline gives CDR1 SGHDT, CDR2 YYEEEE. Trimming removed 1 base from V and 3 bases from J; junction bases left unmatched: 5. The CDR3 nucleotides read TGTGCCAGCAGCTTGTGGGACAGGGAGGACTACGAGCAGTACTTC. Translated, it gives CASSLWDREDYEQYF.

The rearrangement uses TRBV5-1 and TRBJ2-1; TRBD2 aligns across 11 bases. This CDR3 spans 15 amino acids. CDR1 and CDR2 (germline): SGHRS, YFSETQ. The ends lost 7 bases at V and 4 bases at J; junction bases unmatched: 7. CDR3 coding DNA: TGCGCCAGCGGATTAGCGGGGGGGATATACAATGAGCAGTTCTTC. It encodes CASGLAGGIYNEQFF.

This chain connects TRBV5-5 to TRBJ1-4; D is undetermined. From germline, CDR1 is SGHKS and CDR2 YYEKEE (reference sequence). Trimming removed 3 bases at V and 2 bases at J, with 11 bases between. The CDR3 has 15 residues. The CDR3 sequence is CASSSVPITNEKLFF. The CDR3 bases are TGTGCCAGCAGCTCGGTCCCGATTACTAATGAAAAACTGTTTTTT.

The chain is built from TRBV18 and TRBJ1-6; a weak D match, TRBD1 (5 bases). CDR3 length: 15 residues. The V end was cut by 2 bases, the J end by 7 bases, with 12 bases between. Germline V gene lookup returns CDR1 KGHSH and CDR2 LQKENI. The CDR3 DNA sequence: TGTGCCAGCTCACCAGGGGGGACTCAGAATTCACCCCTCCACTTT. Protein: CASSPGGTQNSPLHF.

The V call is TRBV28, the J call TRBJ1-5; D unclear. CDR3 length equals 16 residues. The V gene's germline CDR1 is MDHEN and CDR2 SYDVKM. Trimming removed 4 bases from V and 2 bases from J, with 15 bases in between. CDR3 region: CASSSKLEPRNQPQHF. In DNA form, the CDR3 reads TGTGCCAGCAGTTCGAAGTTGGAGCCACGCAATCAGCCCCAGCATTTT.

This clone showed up just once. The V call is TRBV29-1, the J call TRBJ1-2; D is ambiguous. The CDR3 runs 11 residues. V was trimmed by 8 bases and J by 10 bases, leaving 17 bases between them. CDR1 is SQVTM and CDR2 is ANQGSEA in the germline V gene. The CDR3 nucleotides read TGCAGCTGCGGTGACATCTCTTCCTACACCTTC. Translating it yields CSCGDISSYTF.

The chain employs TRBV4-1 and TRBJ2-4, with D hard to call. Germline values: CDR1 MGHRA, CDR2 YSYEKL. The CDR3 runs to 14 residues. Trimming removed 3 bases from V and 0 bases from J, with 6 bases in between. CDR3: CASSHSLAKNIQYF. As DNA, the CDR3 is TGCGCCAGCAGCCACAGTCTAGCCAAAAACATTCAGTACTTC.

This rearrangement joins TRBV4-1 to TRBJ1-4; TRBD1 matches at 9 bases. The CDR3 has 17 residues. Germline CDR1 and CDR2: MGHRA and YSYEKL. V shed 2 bases and J 8 bases; nucleotides not matched to a gene: 12. In nucleotides, the CDR3 is TGCGCCAGCAGCCAAACCGGAGGGGGACAGGGAGTAGAAAAACTGTTTTTT. Its translation is CASSQTGGGQGVEKLFF.

Only one count was recorded for this clone. The chain uses TRBV21-1 and TRBJ1-2. TRBV21-1 has pseudogene status. CDR3 size: 16 residues. CDR3 nucleotides: TGTGCCATCTCCGCCCGTGGGTTGAGGGCGGACTATGGCTACACCTTC. Amino acid sequence: CAISARGLRADYGYTF.

This chain joins TRBV5-6 and TRBJ2-1; 7 nucleotides align to TRBD2. This CDR3 has 16 residues. After removal of 0 bases from V and 2 bases from J, the junction contained 5 bases not matched to a gene. Germline values: CDR1 SGHDT, CDR2 YYEEEE. Written as DNA, the CDR3 is TGTGCCAGCAGCTTGGCTACTGGACTAGCCTACAATGAGCAGTTCTTC. It codes for CASSLATGLAYNEQFF. The full variable domain, completed using reference TRBV5-6 and TRBJ2-1, is DAGVTQSPTHLIKTRGQQVTLRCSPKSGHDTVSWYQQALGQGPQFIFQYYEEEERQRGNFPDRFSGHQFPNYSSELNVNALLLGDSALYLCASSLATGLAYNEQFFGPGTRLTVL.

The chain recombines TRBV18 with TRBJ1-4; D perhaps matches TRBD1 (6 bases). This CDR3 has 17 amino acids. The germline V and J ends were trimmed by 2 bases and 5 bases, with 18 bases remaining between them. Germline assignment: CDR1 KGHSH and CDR2 LQKENI. The CDR3 nucleotides read TGTGCCAGCTCACCAATACATACAGGGATGGTCAATGAAAAACTGTTTTTT. It translates to CASSPIHTGMVNEKLFF.